This is a list of T cell receptor beta chains from one sample in a study of cytomegalovirus exposure and HLA in healthy donors. Data came from immunoSEQ multiplex PCR; TCRdb stores just in-frame clones and leaves some out. Of 150,000 to 200,000 clones listed, 65% to 85% are singletons. What was sequenced was PBMCs. Receptors were obtained from a male donor in good health and CMV-seropositive. Both conserved end residues are part of each CDR3. The D gene is left open where the match is weak. Some rows mark clone size as missing; the rest say once, few, many or name a class of expanded clone.

V gene	J gene	D gene	clone size	CDR3 protein	CDR3 DNA
TRBV30	TRBJ2-6	TRBD1	.	CAWSGQGYSGANVLTF	TGTGCCTGGAGTGGACAGGGTTACTCTGGGGCCAACGTCCTGACTTTC
TRBV5-1	TRBJ2-1	TRBD2	.	CASSLDPTTSGIENNEQFF	TGCGCCAGCAGCTTGGACCCCACGACTAGCGGGATTGAAAACAATGAGCAGTTCTTC
TRBV5-1	TRBJ2-1	TRBD2	.	CASSAGTSGSNEQFF	TGCGCCAGCAGCGCCGGGACTAGCGGGAGTAATGAGCAGTTCTTC
TRBV7-9	TRBJ2-3	.	.	CASSLAGGQADTQYF	TGTGCCAGCAGCTTAGCGGGGGGGCAGGCAGATACGCAGTATTTT
TRBV5-1	TRBJ2-6	.	.	CASSFEGANVLTF	TGCGCCAGCAGCTTTGAGGGGGCCAACGTCCTGACTTTC
TRBV5-6	TRBJ2-5	.	.	CASSSPGAQYF	TGTGCCAGCAGCTCCCCGGGAGCCCAGTACTTC
TRBV19	TRBJ2-7	.	.	CASSIGAGKGYEQYF	TGTGCCAGTAGTATAGGGGCAGGGAAAGGATACGAGCAGTACTTC
TRBV28	TRBJ2-1	TRBD2	.	CASSLDFAGGIEQFF	TGTGCCAGCAGTTTAGACTTCGCGGGAGGGATTGAGCAGTTCTTC
TRBV27	TRBJ2-7	TRBD1	.	CASSLGGRGRRYEQYF	TGTGCCAGCAGTTTAGGTGGCAGGGGGCGAAGGTACGAGCAGTACTTC
TRBV6-5	TRBJ2-3	.	.	CASSYGQGGTDTQYF	TGTGCCAGCAGTTACGGGCAGGGCGGCACAGATACGCAGTATTTT
TRBV6-1	TRBJ1-3	TRBD1	.	CASSDQGGSGNTIYF	TGTGCCAGCAGTGACCAGGGGGGCTCTGGAAACACCATATATTTT
TRBV28	TRBJ1-5	.	.	CASSLRLSGQPQHF	TGTGCCAGCAGTCTTCGGCTGTCGGGTCAGCCCCAGCATTTT
TRBV5-1	TRBJ2-1	TRBD2	.	CASSSSAGLSYNEQFF	TGCGCCAGCAGCTCCTCAGCGGGGCTCTCCTACAATGAGCAGTTCTTC
TRBV30	TRBJ2-1	TRBD2	.	CAWTRTSGSYNEQFF	TGTGCCTGGACCCGGACTAGCGGCTCCTACAATGAGCAGTTCTTC
TRBV4-2	TRBJ1-3	.	.	CASSHEGVLQGRGNTIYF	TGTGCCAGCAGCCACGAAGGCGTACTCCAGGGGAGAGGAAACACCATATATTTT
TRBV5-6	TRBJ2-7	TRBD1	.	CASSGTGGFSYEQYF	TGTGCCAGCAGCGGGACAGGGGGTTTCTCCTACGAGCAGTACTTC
TRBV27	TRBJ1-5	.	.	CASSLSGVGNQPQHF	TGTGCCAGCAGTTTATCAGGGGTCGGCAATCAGCCCCAGCATTTT
TRBV7-9	TRBJ2-1	.	.	CASSFVGARNEQFF	TGTGCCAGCAGCTTCGTTGGGGCAAGGAATGAGCAGTTCTTC
TRBV7-9	TRBJ1-1	.	.	CSSSSWTAEAFF	TGTTCCAGCAGCTCCTGGACAGCTGAAGCTTTCTTT
TRBV28	TRBJ2-1	TRBD1	.	CASSTDRDNEQFF	TGTGCCAGCAGTACTGACAGGGACAATGAGCAGTTCTTC
TRBV4-2	TRBJ1-5	TRBD1	.	CASSRNRGSNQPQHF	TGTGCCAGCAGCCGCAACAGGGGTAGCAATCAGCCCCAGCATTTT
TRBV29-1	TRBJ1-5	.	once	CSVGGQNNQPQHF	TGCAGCGTTGGTGGACAGAACAATCAGCCCCAGCATTTT
TRBV29-1	TRBJ1-5	.	.	CSARTESGQPQHF	TGCAGCGCGCGGACAGAGTCGGGACAGCCCCAGCATTTT
TRBV6-5	TRBJ2-7	.	.	CASSYSSGGYEQYF	TGTGCCAGCAGTTACTCGTCAGGGGGGTACGAGCAGTACTTC
TRBV11-3	TRBJ1-1	TRBD1	.	CASSLGQGAYTEAFF	TGTGCCAGCAGCTTGGGACAGGGGGCTTACACTGAAGCTTTCTTT
TRBV29-1	TRBJ2-2	.	.	CSVHKFNGELFF	TGCAGCGTCCACAAGTTTAACGGGGAGCTGTTTTTT
TRBV16	TRBJ2-7	TRBD1	.	CASITEGYRDRGHEQYF	TGTGCCAGCATCACCGAGGGCTACCGGGACAGGGGTCACGAGCAGTACTTC
TRBV7-9	TRBJ2-2	.	.	CASSSQPGVFRTGELFF	TGTGCCAGCAGCTCACAACCGGGAGTTTTTCGTACCGGGGAGCTGTTTTTT
TRBV4-2	TRBJ1-2	.	.	CASSQDRIEAGEGYTF	TGTGCCAGCAGCCAAGATCGAATCGAGGCGGGAGAGGGCTACACCTTC
TRBV7-7	TRBJ2-1	.	.	CASSRGDFSSNEQFF	TGTGCTAGCAGCCGAGGGGACTTCTCTAGCAATGAGCAGTTCTTC
TRBV4-2	TRBJ2-3	TRBD2	.	CASSQVLAGITDTQYF	TGTGCCAGCAGCCAAGTACTAGCGGGTATCACAGATACGCAGTATTTT
TRBV6-5	TRBJ1-4	.	once	CASSYDGRREKLFF	TGTGCCAGCAGTTACGACGGCCGGAGGGAAAAACTGTTTTTT
TRBV5-1	TRBJ1-1	.	once	CASSLVGGKNTEAFF	TGCGCCAGCAGCTTGGTGGGGGGGAAGAACACTGAAGCTTTCTTT
TRBV27	TRBJ1-1	.	few	CATGGHPEAFF	TGTGCCACGGGGGGTCACCCTGAAGCTTTCTTT
TRBV7-9	TRBJ1-1	.	.	CASSLSSGADTEAFF	TGTGCCAGCAGCTTATCATCAGGGGCGGACACTGAAGCTTTCTTT
TRBV19	TRBJ1-4	TRBD1	.	CASSINRGEKLFF	TGTGCCAGTAGTATCAACAGGGGTGAAAAACTGTTTTTT
TRBV20-1	TRBJ1-1	.	.	CSANTAAQAFF	TGCAGTGCGAATACTGCAGCGCAAGCTTTCTTT
TRBV7-8	TRBJ2-7	TRBD1	.	CASGMGDRVYEQYF	TGTGCCAGCGGCATGGGAGACAGGGTATACGAGCAGTACTTC
TRBV7-9	TRBJ1-4	.	.	CASSRGRANEKLFF	TGTGCCAGCAGCCGGGGAAGGGCTAATGAAAAACTGTTTTTT
TRBV6-6	TRBJ2-7	.	.	CATNGKKPYEQYF	TGTGCCACCAACGGGAAAAAACCCTACGAGCAGTACTTC
TRBV19	TRBJ1-1	.	.	CASGPGFFAEAFF	TGTGCCAGTGGTCCTGGCTTTTTCGCTGAAGCTTTCTTT
TRBV11-3	TRBJ2-7	TRBD1	.	CASSPRTGGTYEQYF	TGTGCCAGCAGCCCCCGGACAGGGGGCACATACGAGCAGTACTTC
TRBV5-1	TRBJ2-1	TRBD2	.	CASSSSGSSYNEQFF	TGCGCCAGCAGCTCCAGCGGGAGCTCCTACAATGAGCAGTTCTTC